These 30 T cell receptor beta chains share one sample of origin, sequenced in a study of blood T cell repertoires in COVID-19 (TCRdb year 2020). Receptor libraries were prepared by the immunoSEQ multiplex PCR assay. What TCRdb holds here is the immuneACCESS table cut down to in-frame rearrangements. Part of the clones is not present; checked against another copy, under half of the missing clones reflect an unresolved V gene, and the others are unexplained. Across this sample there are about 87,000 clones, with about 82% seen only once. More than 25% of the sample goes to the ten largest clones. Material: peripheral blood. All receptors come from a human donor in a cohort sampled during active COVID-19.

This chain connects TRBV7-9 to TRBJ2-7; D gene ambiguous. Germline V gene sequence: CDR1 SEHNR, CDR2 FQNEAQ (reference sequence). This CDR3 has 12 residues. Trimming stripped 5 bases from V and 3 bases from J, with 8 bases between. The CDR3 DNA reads TGTGCCAGCAGCCCCCACAACTACGAGCAGTACTTC. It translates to CASSPHNYEQYF.

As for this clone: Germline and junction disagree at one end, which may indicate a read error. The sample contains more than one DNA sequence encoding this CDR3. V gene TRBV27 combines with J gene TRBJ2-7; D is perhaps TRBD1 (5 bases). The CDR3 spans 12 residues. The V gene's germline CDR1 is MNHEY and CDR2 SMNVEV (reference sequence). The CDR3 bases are TGCGCCAGCTTCGACAGTTCCTACGAGCAGTACTTC. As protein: CASFDSSYEQYF.

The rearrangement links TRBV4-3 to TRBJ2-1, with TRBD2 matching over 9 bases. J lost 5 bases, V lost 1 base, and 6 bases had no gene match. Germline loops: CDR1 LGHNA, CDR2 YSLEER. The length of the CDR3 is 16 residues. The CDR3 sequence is CASSQVWTSDDNEQFF. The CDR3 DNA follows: TGCGCCAGCAGCCAAGTCTGGACTAGCGACGACAATGAGCAGTTCTTC.

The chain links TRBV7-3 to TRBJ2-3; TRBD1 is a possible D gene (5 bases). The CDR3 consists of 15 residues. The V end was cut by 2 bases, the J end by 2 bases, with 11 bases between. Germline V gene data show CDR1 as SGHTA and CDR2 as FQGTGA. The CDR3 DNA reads TGTGCCAGCAGCTTAGGGTCAGGGCCCACAGATACGCAGTATTTT. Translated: CASSLGSGPTDTQYF.

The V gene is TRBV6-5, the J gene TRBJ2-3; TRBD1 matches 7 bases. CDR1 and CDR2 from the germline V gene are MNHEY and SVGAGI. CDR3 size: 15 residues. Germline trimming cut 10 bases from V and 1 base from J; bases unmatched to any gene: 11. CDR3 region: CATHEGAAGTDTQYF. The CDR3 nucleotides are TGTGCCACCCACGAGGGGGCCGCGGGCACAGATACGCAGTATTTT.

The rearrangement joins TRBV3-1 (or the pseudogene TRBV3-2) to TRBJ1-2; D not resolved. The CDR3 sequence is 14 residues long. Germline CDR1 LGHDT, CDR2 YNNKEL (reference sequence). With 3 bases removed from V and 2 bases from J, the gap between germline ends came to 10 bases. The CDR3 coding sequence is TGTGCCAGCAGCCATTCCAGGCCGAACTATGGCTACACCTTC. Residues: CASSHSRPNYGYTF.

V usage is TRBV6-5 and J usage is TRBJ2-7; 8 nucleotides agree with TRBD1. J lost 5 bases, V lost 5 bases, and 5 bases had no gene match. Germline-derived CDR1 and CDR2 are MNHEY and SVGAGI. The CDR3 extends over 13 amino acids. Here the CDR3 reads CASSRQGLHEQYF. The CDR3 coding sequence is TGTGCCAGCAGTCGACAGGGGTTACACGAGCAGTACTTC.

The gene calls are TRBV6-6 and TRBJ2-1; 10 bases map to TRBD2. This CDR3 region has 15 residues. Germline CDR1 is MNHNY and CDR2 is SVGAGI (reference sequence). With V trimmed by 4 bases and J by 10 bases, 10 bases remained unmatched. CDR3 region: CASSSPTSGSMEQFF. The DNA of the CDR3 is TGTGCCAGCAGTTCCCCGACTAGCGGGTCCATGGAGCAGTTCTTC.

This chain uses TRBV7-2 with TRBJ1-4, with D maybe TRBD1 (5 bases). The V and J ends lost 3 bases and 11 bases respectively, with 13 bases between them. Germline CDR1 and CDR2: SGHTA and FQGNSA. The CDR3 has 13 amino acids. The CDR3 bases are TGTGCCAGCAGCTTGCCAGGGTTTCAGAAACTGTTTTTT. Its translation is CASSLPGFQKLFF.

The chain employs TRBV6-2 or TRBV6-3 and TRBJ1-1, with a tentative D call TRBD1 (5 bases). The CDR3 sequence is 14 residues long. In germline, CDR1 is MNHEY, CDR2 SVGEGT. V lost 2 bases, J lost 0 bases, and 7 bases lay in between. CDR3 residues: CASSYGRVNTEAFF. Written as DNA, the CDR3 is TGTGCCAGCAGTTACGGCAGGGTGAACACTGAAGCTTTCTTT.

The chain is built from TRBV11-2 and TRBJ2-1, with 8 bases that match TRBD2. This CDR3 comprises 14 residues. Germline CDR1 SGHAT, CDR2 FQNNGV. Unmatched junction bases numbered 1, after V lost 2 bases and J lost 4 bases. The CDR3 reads CASSLSGGYNEQFF. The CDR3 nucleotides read TGTGCCAGCAGCTTATCGGGGGGGTACAATGAGCAGTTCTTC.

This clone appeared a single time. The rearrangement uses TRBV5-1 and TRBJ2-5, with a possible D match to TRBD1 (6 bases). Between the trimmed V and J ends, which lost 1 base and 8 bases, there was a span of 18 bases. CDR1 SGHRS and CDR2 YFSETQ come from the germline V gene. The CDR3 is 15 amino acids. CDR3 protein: CASSLTRGRIGTQYF. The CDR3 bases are TGCGCCAGCAGCTTGACCAGGGGAAGGATTGGTACCCAGTACTTC.

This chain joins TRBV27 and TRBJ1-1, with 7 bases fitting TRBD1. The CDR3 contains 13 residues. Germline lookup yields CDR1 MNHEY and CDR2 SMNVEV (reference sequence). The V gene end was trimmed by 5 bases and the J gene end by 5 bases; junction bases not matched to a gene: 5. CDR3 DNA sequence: TGTGCCAGCAGTAAGGGGGCAAGAACTGAAGCTTTCTTT. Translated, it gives CASSKGARTEAFF.

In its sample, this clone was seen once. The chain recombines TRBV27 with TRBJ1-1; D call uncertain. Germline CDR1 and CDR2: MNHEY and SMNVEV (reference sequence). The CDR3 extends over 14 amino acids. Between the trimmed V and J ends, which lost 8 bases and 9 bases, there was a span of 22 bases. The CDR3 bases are TGTGCCAGCGGCCCGGTCGGGTTTGGAGCTAAAGCTTTCTTT. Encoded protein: CASGPVGFGAKAFF.

The CDR3 sequence is CASSEGPGLAGERVQFF. CDR3 DNA sequence: TGTGCCAGCAGTGAAGGTCCAGGACTAGCGGGAGAAAGGGTACAGTTCTTC. The rearrangement joins TRBV2 to TRBJ2-1; 13 positions match TRBD2. The V gene's germline CDR1 is SNHLY and CDR2 FYNNEI. CDR3 size: 17 residues. V lost 1 base and J lost 13; bases outside the gene matches: 13.

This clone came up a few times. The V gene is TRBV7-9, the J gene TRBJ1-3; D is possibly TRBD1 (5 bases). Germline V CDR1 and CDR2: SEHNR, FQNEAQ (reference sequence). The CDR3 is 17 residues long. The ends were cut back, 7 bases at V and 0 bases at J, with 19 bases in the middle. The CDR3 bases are TGTGCCAGCACCTCGGGAGCAGGGCTGAGCTCTGGAAACACCATATATTTT. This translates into CASTSGAGLSSGNTIYF.

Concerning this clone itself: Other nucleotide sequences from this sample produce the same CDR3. As DNA, the CDR3 is TGTGCCAGCAGCCAGACAGGGAATTCACCCCTCCACTTT. Translated: CASSQTGNSPLHF. The chain is built from TRBV14 and TRBJ1-6; 7 positions match TRBD1. The CDR3 length is 13 residues. With 3 bases clipped from V and 7 bases from J, the junction kept 0 bases outside the gene matches. Germline V gene lookup returns CDR1 SGHDN and CDR2 FVKESK.

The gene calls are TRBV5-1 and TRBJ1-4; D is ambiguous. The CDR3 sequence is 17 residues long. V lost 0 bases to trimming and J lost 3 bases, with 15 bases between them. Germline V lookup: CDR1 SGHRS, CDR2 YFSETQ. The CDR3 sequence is CASSLEGGNMPNEKLFF. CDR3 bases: TGCGCCAGCAGCTTGGAAGGAGGGAACATGCCTAATGAAAAACTGTTTTTT. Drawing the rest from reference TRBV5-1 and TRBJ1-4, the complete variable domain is KAGVTQTPRYLIKTRGQQVTLSCSPISGHRSVSWYQQTPGQGLQFLFEYFSETQRNKGNFPGRFSGRQFSNSRSEMNVSTLELGDSALYLCASSLEGGNMPNEKLFFGSGTQLSVL.

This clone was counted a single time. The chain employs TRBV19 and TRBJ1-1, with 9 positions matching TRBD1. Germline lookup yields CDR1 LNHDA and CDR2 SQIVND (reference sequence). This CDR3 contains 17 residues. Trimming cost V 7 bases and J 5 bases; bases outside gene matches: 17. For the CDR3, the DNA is TGTGCCAGTACCAATCCGGGACAGGGTATATCCAGGACTGAAGCTTTCTTT. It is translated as CASTNPGQGISRTEAFF.

CDR3 protein: CSVELAERPGEFF. The CDR3 coding sequence is TGCAGCGTTGAACTAGCGGAAAGACCTGGGGAGTTCTTC. The rearrangement joins TRBV29-1 to TRBJ2-1, with 7 bases identical to TRBD2. Germline values: CDR1 SQVTM, CDR2 ANQGSEA. With 2 bases clipped from V and 14 bases from J, the junction kept 12 bases outside the gene matches. This CDR3 spans 13 amino acids.

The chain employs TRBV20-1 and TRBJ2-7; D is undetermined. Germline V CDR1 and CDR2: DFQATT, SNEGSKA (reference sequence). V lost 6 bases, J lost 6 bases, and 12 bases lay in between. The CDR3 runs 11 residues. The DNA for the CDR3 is TGCAGTGCCTCGTCTTACTCCGAGCAGTACTTC. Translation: CSASSYSEQYF.

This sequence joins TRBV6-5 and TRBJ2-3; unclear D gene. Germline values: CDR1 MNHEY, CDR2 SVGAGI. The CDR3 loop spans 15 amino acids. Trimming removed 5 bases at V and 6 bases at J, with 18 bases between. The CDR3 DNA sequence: TGTGCCAGCAGTCCCAGCGATACCCTGGCGGATACGCAGTATTTT. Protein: CASSPSDTLADTQYF.

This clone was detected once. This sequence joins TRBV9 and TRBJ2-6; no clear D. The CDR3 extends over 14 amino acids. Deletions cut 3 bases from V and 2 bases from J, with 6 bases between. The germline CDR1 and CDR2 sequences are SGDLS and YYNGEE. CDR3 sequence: CASSAYTGANVLTF. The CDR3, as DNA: TGTGCCAGCAGCGCGTACACTGGGGCCAACGTCCTGACTTTC. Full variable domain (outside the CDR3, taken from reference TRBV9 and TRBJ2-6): DSGVTQTPKHLITATGQRVTLRCSPRSGDLSVYWYQQSLDQGLQFLIQYYNGEERAKGNILERFSAQQFPDLHSELNLSSLELGDSALYFCASSAYTGANVLTFGAGSRLTVL.

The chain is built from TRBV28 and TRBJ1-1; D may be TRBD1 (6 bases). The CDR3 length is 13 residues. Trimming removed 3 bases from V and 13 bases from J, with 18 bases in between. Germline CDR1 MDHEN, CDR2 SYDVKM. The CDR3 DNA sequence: TGTGCCAGCAGTTTGGGCAGGGGTATAAGGTTTTTCTTT. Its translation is CASSLGRGIRFFF.

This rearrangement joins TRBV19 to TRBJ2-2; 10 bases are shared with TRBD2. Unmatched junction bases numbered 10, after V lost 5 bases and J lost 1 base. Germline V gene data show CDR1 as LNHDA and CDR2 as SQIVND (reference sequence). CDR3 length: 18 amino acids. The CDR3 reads CASSGVLGLARNTGELFF. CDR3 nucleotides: TGTGCCAGTAGTGGGGTCCTGGGACTAGCGAGGAACACCGGGGAGCTGTTTTTT.

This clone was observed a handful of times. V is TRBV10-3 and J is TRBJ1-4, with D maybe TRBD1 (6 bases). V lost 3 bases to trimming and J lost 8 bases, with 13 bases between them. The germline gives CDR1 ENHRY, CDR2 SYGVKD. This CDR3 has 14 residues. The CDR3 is CAISDMGAREKLFF. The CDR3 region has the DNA TGTGCCATCAGTGATATGGGGGCGCGGGAAAAACTGTTTTTT.

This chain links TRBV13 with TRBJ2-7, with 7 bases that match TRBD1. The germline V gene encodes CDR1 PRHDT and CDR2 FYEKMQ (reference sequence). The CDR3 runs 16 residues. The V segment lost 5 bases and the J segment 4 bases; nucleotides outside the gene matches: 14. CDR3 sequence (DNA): TGTGCCAGCAGCCTTCCACCCGGGACAGTGGTTTACGAGCAGTACTTC. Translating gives CASSLPPGTVVYEQYF.

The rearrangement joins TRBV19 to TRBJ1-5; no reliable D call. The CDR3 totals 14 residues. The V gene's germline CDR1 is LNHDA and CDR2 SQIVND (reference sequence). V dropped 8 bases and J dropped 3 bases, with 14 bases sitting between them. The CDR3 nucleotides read TGTGCCAGTTTTTCCAGACAAGCCAATCAGCCCCAGCATTTT. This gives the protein CASFSRQANQPQHF.

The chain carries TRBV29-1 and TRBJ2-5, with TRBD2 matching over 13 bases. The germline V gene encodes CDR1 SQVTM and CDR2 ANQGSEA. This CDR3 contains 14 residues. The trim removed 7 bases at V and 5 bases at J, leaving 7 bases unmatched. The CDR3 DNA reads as TGCAGCGCGGGAGGACTAGCGGGAGCGGAGACCCAGTACTTC. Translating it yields CSAGGLAGAETQYF.

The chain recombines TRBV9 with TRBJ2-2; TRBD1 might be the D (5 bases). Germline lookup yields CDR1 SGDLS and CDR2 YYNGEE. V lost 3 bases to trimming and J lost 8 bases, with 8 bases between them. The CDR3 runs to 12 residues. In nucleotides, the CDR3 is TGTGCCAGCAGCGAGGGGTGGGGGGAGCTGTTTTTT. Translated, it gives CASSEGWGELFF.